This TCR beta chain was identified during a study of CD8+CD57+ T cells in acquired aplastic anemia. CDR3 and TCR beta VDJ profiling relied on genomic DNA as the template. TCRdb independently ran MiXCR on the reads; one entry per CDR3 protein. The table records some 180,000 distinct CDR3 sequences, just over 45% of them present only once. The CDR3 spans 12 residues. V lost 1 base, J lost 12 bases, and 13 bases lay in between. Germline CDR1 is LGHDT and CDR2 is YNNKEL (reference sequence). Remarks on this clonotype: Given a much more abundant clone one base away, this may be a read error.

The source is a human donor in good health. The chain links TRBV3-1 to TRBJ2-7, with D tentatively TRBD2 (6 bases). The material sequenced was sorted CD4+, CD8+, or CD8+CD57+ T cells (not recorded which) from PBMCs. CDR3 DNA: TGTGCCAGCAGCCAAGGGTCCGGGAGCCCGTACTTC. Its translation: CASSQGSGSPYF.